Below are 5 T cell receptor beta chains sequenced from a single sample in a study of OX40 agonist ivuxolimab in advanced cancers. The assay was immunoSEQ multiplex PCR, and TCRdb's table has in-frame clones only and misses some. The sample has 50,000 to 60,000 clones, roughly 90% seen once; the top ten hold roughly 4.8%. The sample in question was CD4+ or CD8+ T cells sorted from blood, obtained in a trial of the OX40 agonist ivuxolimab. Receptors were obtained from an adult with an advanced solid tumor such as melanoma, head and neck, liver or kidney cancer.

The CDR3 DNA reads as TGTGCCAGCAGTTTATCCCGGACAGGGGTTGAAAAACTGTTTTTT. It codes for CASSLSRTGVEKLFF. This chain connects TRBV27 to TRBJ1-4, with TRBD1 identical over 9 bases. Unmatched junction bases numbered 3, after V lost 0 bases and J lost 7 bases. The CDR3 contains 15 residues. CDR1 is MNHEY and CDR2 is SMNVEV in the germline V gene (reference sequence).

J is TRBJ2-3 and V is TRBV4-1; 8 bases line up with TRBD1. After removal of 3 bases from V and 4 bases from J, the junction contained 6 bases not matched to a gene. CDR3 length: 15 residues. Germline loops: CDR1 MGHRA, CDR2 YSYEKL. The chain's CDR3 is CASSQTGAFPDTQYF. The DNA for the CDR3 is TGCGCCAGCAGCCAGACAGGGGCCTTCCCAGATACGCAGTATTTT.

The rearrangement joins TRBV5-1 to TRBJ1-3; unclear D gene. Germline V lookup: CDR1 SGHRS, CDR2 YFSETQ. The CDR3 consists of 13 residues. The ends were cut back, 0 bases at V and 4 bases at J, with 5 bases in the middle. The CDR3 nucleotides are TGCGCCAGCAGCTTGGGACAAGGAAACACCATATATTTT. Encoded protein: CASSLGQGNTIYF.

V is TRBV14 and J is TRBJ2-1; the D gene could be TRBD1 or TRBD2 (6 bases each). From germline, CDR1 is SGHDN and CDR2 FVKESK. The CDR3 extends over 15 amino acids. Trimming removed 1 base from V and 4 bases from J, with 11 bases in between. The CDR3 is CASSQGGGLYNEQFF. In DNA form, the CDR3 reads TGTGCCAGCAGCCAAGGAGGGGGGCTGTACAATGAGCAGTTCTTC.

The chain recombines TRBV2 with TRBJ2-1, with 14 nucleotides matching TRBD2. The junction had 4 bases not matched to a gene; V was cut back by 6 bases and J by 6 bases. CDR1 SNHLY and CDR2 FYNNEI come from the germline V gene. The CDR3 covers 15 residues. As DNA, the CDR3 is TGTGCCAGCAGCGCTGGGACTAGCGGGAGCAATGAGCAGTTCTTC. Protein product: CASSAGTSGSNEQFF.